The 6 T cell receptor beta chains reported below all come from one sample, sequenced in a study of T cells after yellow fever vaccination (dated by TCRdb to between 2018 and 2021). Library construction relied on 5' RACE. Instrument on record: Illumina HiSeq 2500. The public reads were quality trimmed at Q25 with fastp and then assembled into clones with MiXCR by TCRdb, keeping productive beta chains. Identical CDR3 protein sequences are pooled into one entry, listed with their most common genes and DNA. The sample table holds more than 90,000 distinct CDR3 sequences, of which about 7.2% were seen once. Of the sample, approximately 2.7% is held by the ten largest clones. This sample's treatment or condition label indicates: live attenuated yellow fever vaccine strain. The material was CD4+ T cells sorted from PBMCs, obtained roughly 45 days after the first yellow fever vaccination. The source is a man aged 18 to 29 who received the YFV17D yellow fever vaccine.

This clonotype came up many times. V gene TRBV5-1 combines with J gene TRBJ1-1; no firm D call. V lost 5 bases, J lost 7 bases, and 9 bases lay in between. Per the germline V gene, CDR1 is SGHRS and CDR2 is YFSETQ. The CDR3 runs to 11 residues. This CDR3 reads CASRGENEAFF. For the CDR3, the DNA is TGCGCCAGCAGGGGCGAAAATGAAGCTTTCTTT.

In regard to this clonotype: A single base separates this from a much larger clone, so it may be a read error. The chain combines TRBV5-1 with TRBJ2-1; possible D gene TRBD2, 5 bases. The length of the CDR3 is 14 residues. CDR1 is SGHRS and CDR2 is YFSETQ in the germline V gene. Trimming took off 7 bases at V and 2 bases at J, with 13 bases between the two ends. The CDR3 region has the DNA TGCGCCAGCCCAAGGGAGCCCACCTACAATGAGCAGTTCTTC. Translation: CASPREPTYNEQFF.

This clonotype has at least ten counts. The J gene is TRBJ1-2, the V gene TRBV12-3 or TRBV12-4; perhaps TRBD1 as D (5 bases). The CDR3 is 13 residues long. V lost 4 bases, J lost 4 bases, and 10 bases lay in between. As DNA, the CDR3 is TGTGCCAGCAGTTACGACAGCACCTATGGCTACACCTTC. It specifies CASSYDSTYGYTF.

This clonotype was picked up many times. J is TRBJ2-7 and V is TRBV14; weak D call: TRBD1 (6 bases). Looked up from germline, CDR1 is SGHDN and CDR2 is FVKESK. The CDR3 has 15 amino acids. Trimming pared 4 bases from V and 4 bases from J, leaving 17 bases between. The CDR3 here is CASSLRDTQAYEQYF. The DNA for the CDR3 is TGTGCCAGCAGCCTCCGGGACACTCAGGCATACGAGCAGTACTTC. The whole variable domain, remainder taken from reference TRBV14 and TRBJ2-7, is EAGVTQFPSHSVIEKGQTVTLRCDPISGHDNLYWYRRVMGKEIKFLLHFVKESKQDESGMPNNRFLAERTGGTYSTLKVQPAELEDSGVYFCASSLRDTQAYEQYFGPGTRLTVT.

This clonotype was observed at least ten times. This chain connects TRBV20-1 to TRBJ2-1; unclear D gene. Trimming removed 3 bases from V and 4 bases from J, with 10 bases in between. CDR1 and CDR2 from the germline V gene are DFQATT and SNEGSKA (reference sequence). CDR3 size: 13 residues. This CDR3 is CSASRTDYNEQFF. The CDR3 coding sequence is TGCAGTGCTAGCAGGACGGATTACAATGAGCAGTTCTTC.

There are many counts of this clonotype. The chain links TRBV7-2 to TRBJ2-2; perhaps TRBD1 as D (7 bases). This CDR3 spans 15 amino acids. The germline V gene encodes CDR1 SGHTA and CDR2 FQGNSA. V gave up 4 bases and J gave up 3 bases, with 12 bases separating them. The CDR3, as DNA: TGTGCCAGCAGCTCCCAGGGGGGTTACACCGGGGAGCTGTTTTTT. Its translation is CASSSQGGYTGELFF.